A selection of T cell receptor beta chains follows, all from one sample in a study of OX40 agonist ivuxolimab in advanced cancers. The table came from immunoSEQ multiplex PCR; TCRdb's copy has only in-frame clones and leaves some out. Among 65,000 to 70,000 clones listed, roughly nine tenths were seen once. The source material was CD4+ or CD8+ T cells sorted from blood, sampled in a trial of the OX40 agonist ivuxolimab. These receptors originate from an adult with an advanced solid tumor such as melanoma, head and neck, liver or kidney cancer. CDR3s include the opening cysteine and the closing phenylalanine or tryptophan. The D gene is left open where the match is weak. Not all rows give a size; the values are once, few, many and, for expanded clones, a class.

v_gene: TRBV27
j_gene: TRBJ1-5
abundance: .
d_gene: TRBD1
CDR3nt: TGTGCCAGCAGTTTGACAGGGTTTAATCAGCCCCAGCATTTT
CDR3aa: CASSLTGFNQPQHF

v_gene: TRBV5-5
j_gene: TRBJ1-5
abundance: .
d_gene: TRBD1
CDR3nt: TGTGCCAGCAGCTTGACAGGGGGCAGTCAGCCCCAGCATTTT
CDR3aa: CASSLTGGSQPQHF

v_gene: TRBV29-1
j_gene: TRBJ2-1
abundance: .
d_gene: .
CDR3nt: TGCAGCGTTGAAGACCCAGACGGACAGAATGAGCAGTTCTTC
CDR3aa: CSVEDPDGQNEQFF

v_gene: TRBV19
j_gene: TRBJ1-2
abundance: .
d_gene: .
CDR3nt: TGTGCCAGTAGTATTTTATCGGTCGGGTTTAACTATGGCTACACCTTC
CDR3aa: CASSILSVGFNYGYTF

v_gene: TRBV29-1
j_gene: TRBJ1-1
abundance: .
d_gene: .
CDR3nt: TGCAGCGTTGTTTTAAGATCAATAATCACAGGGAGGAACACTGAAGCTTTCTTT
CDR3aa: CSVVLRSIITGRNTEAFF

v_gene: TRBV21-1
j_gene: TRBJ1-4
abundance: once
d_gene: .
CDR3nt: TGTGCCAGCAGCAAAGAGTTCCTATCGGGTACAGGGTTGGTTGCAACTAATGAAAAACTGTTTTTT
CDR3aa: CASSKEFLSGTGLVATNEKLFF

v_gene: TRBV6-5
j_gene: TRBJ2-1
abundance: .
d_gene: TRBD2
CDR3nt: TGTGCCAGCAGTGGACTAGCGGGAGACAATGAGCAGTTCTTC
CDR3aa: CASSGLAGDNEQFF

v_gene: TRBV11-2
j_gene: TRBJ1-1
abundance: .
d_gene: .
CDR3nt: TGTGCCAGCAGCGGTTACTTGAACACTGAAGCTTTCTTT
CDR3aa: CASSGYLNTEAFF

v_gene: TRBV19
j_gene: TRBJ2-2
abundance: .
d_gene: TRBD1
CDR3nt: TGTGCCAGTAGTTGGGGGACAGCCGCGAACACCGGGGAGCTGTTTTTT
CDR3aa: CASSWGTAANTGELFF

v_gene: TRBV13
j_gene: TRBJ1-1
abundance: .
d_gene: .
CDR3nt: TGTGCCAGCACCCGGGGGGGGGACCTGAACACTGAAGCTTTCTTT
CDR3aa: CASTRGGDLNTEAFF

v_gene: TRBV4-1
j_gene: TRBJ2-7
abundance: .
d_gene: .
CDR3nt: TGCGCCAGCAGCCAAGGGCGTGGGGTAGGAAGTGGCGAGCAGTACTTC
CDR3aa: CASSQGRGVGSGEQYF

v_gene: TRBV5-4
j_gene: TRBJ2-7
abundance: .
d_gene: TRBD2
CDR3nt: TGTGCCAGCAGTGCAGGGGGACTAGCGGGCTATAGCTCCTACGAGCAGTACTTC
CDR3aa: CASSAGGLAGYSSYEQYF

v_gene: TRBV5-1
j_gene: TRBJ1-6
abundance: .
d_gene: .
CDR3nt: TGCGCCAGCACCCCGGAGCAGATTGATAATTCACCCCTCCACTTT
CDR3aa: CASTPEQIDNSPLHF

v_gene: TRBV7-9
j_gene: TRBJ2-1
abundance: once
d_gene: .
CDR3nt: TGTGCCAGCAGCCAGGGCGGCTACAATGAGCAGTTCTTC
CDR3aa: CASSQGGYNEQFF

v_gene: TRBV2
j_gene: TRBJ2-3
abundance: .
d_gene: TRBD1
CDR3nt: TGTGCCAGCGTCCCTCGACAGGGCGCGTTAAACACAGATACGCAGTATTTT
CDR3aa: CASVPRQGALNTDTQYF

v_gene: TRBV5-8
j_gene: TRBJ1-5
abundance: .
d_gene: .
CDR3nt: TGTGCCAGCAGCTTTCAGGGCGATAGCAATCAGCCCCAGCATTTT
CDR3aa: CASSFQGDSNQPQHF

v_gene: TRBV25-1
j_gene: TRBJ2-7
abundance: .
d_gene: TRBD1
CDR3nt: TGTGCCAGCTCCCACACAGGGGGCCAAGCCTACGAGCAGTACTTC
CDR3aa: CASSHTGGQAYEQYF

v_gene: TRBV6-5
j_gene: TRBJ2-1
abundance: .
d_gene: TRBD1
CDR3nt: TGTGCCAGCAGTTATATGGGACAGTACAATGAGCAGTTCTTC
CDR3aa: CASSYMGQYNEQFF

v_gene: TRBV7-6
j_gene: TRBJ2-7
abundance: .
d_gene: .
CDR3nt: TGTGCCAGCTCCTCCGCAGGGCCTACTGAGCAGTACTTC
CDR3aa: CASSSAGPTEQYF

v_gene: TRBV9
j_gene: TRBJ2-2
abundance: .
d_gene: .
CDR3nt: TGTGCCAGCAGCGTAGGGAGATGGGCCGACCCCGGGGAGCTGTTTTTT
CDR3aa: CASSVGRWADPGELFF

v_gene: TRBV30
j_gene: TRBJ1-5
abundance: .
d_gene: TRBD1
CDR3nt: TGTGCCTGGCAGCCGGGACAGGGCAATCAGCCCCAGCATTTT
CDR3aa: CAWQPGQGNQPQHF

v_gene: TRBV5-6
j_gene: TRBJ2-7
abundance: .
d_gene: .
CDR3nt: TGTGCCAGCAGCTTTATCTCAGGGGAGGGCTACGAGCAGTACTTC
CDR3aa: CASSFISGEGYEQYF

v_gene: TRBV5-4
j_gene: TRBJ2-7
abundance: .
d_gene: TRBD2
CDR3nt: TGTGCCAGCAGCTCGGGACTAGCTTCCTACGAGCAGTACTTC
CDR3aa: CASSSGLASYEQYF

v_gene: TRBV6-1
j_gene: TRBJ2-1
abundance: .
d_gene: .
CDR3nt: TGTGCCAGCAGTGAAGAGGGGTGGAGCTCCTACAATGAGCAGTTCTTC
CDR3aa: CASSEEGWSSYNEQFF

v_gene: TRBV27
j_gene: TRBJ1-1
abundance: .
d_gene: .
CDR3nt: TGTGCCAGCACCAACCTACCGAACACTGAAGCTTTCTTT
CDR3aa: CASTNLPNTEAFF

v_gene: TRBV9
j_gene: TRBJ2-3
abundance: .
d_gene: TRBD2
CDR3nt: TGTGCCAGCAGCGGAGCTAGCGGGGGGCACACAGATACGCAGTATTTT
CDR3aa: CASSGASGGHTDTQYF